These 2 T cell receptor beta chains were sequenced from one sample in a study of regulatory T cells in long-lasting Graves disease. Sequencing libraries for TCR beta were prepared with iRepertoire HTBI primers and Arm-PCR of CDR3 regions. TCRdb called the multiplex PCR reads again in MiXCR, with one record for every CDR3 protein. Among some 220,000 distinct CDR3 sequences, roughly a fifth were seen once, and the ten largest hold 12%. Time point defined: newly diagnosed GD, antithyroid drugs for less than 3 months. Scientists built the TCR library using RNA that was extracted from PBMCs. These data were likewise used in another study, on T cells in Graves' hyperthyroidism and ophthalmopathy.

Sequences were derived from peripheral blood mononuclear cells (PBMCs), sampled at new diagnosis, from a patient treated with antithyroid drugs. The receptors come from a young woman with Graves disease.

Concerning this clonotype: A much larger clone lies one base from this, so it may be a read error. The gene calls are TRBV7-9 and TRBJ2-2, with TRBD2 matching over 10 bases. The CDR3 length is 15 residues. The germline gives CDR1 SEHNR, CDR2 FQNEAQ (reference sequence). The CDR3 coding sequence is TGTGCCAGCAGCTCCAGTCCTAGCGGGAGTGGGGGGCTGTTTTTT. Translated, it gives CASSSSPSGSGGLFF. The full variable domain, completed using reference TRBV7-9 and TRBJ2-2, is DTGVSQNPRHKITKRGQNVTFRCDPISEHNRLYWYRQTLGQGPEFLTYFQNEAQLEKSRLLSDRFSAERPKGSFSTLEIQRTEQGDSAMYLCASSSSPSGSGGLFFGEGSRLTVL.

The chain joins TRBV7-2 to TRBJ2-2; D is uncertain. The CDR3 is 17 amino acids. The germline V and J ends were trimmed by 1 base and 5 bases, with 17 bases remaining between them. The germline CDR1 and CDR2 sequences are SGHTA and FQGNSA. The chain's CDR3 is CASSLGVSGPGTGELFF. The CDR3 DNA sequence: TGTGCCAGCAGCTTAGGAGTTTCGGGTCCTGGTACCGGGGAGCTGTTTTTT.